This passage covers 32 T cell receptor beta chains from one sample sequenced in a study of cytomegalovirus exposure and HLA in healthy donors. The primer mix had 60 Vbeta and 13 Jbeta primers. Clones were read by immunoSEQ multiplex PCR, and TCRdb kept only the in-frame ones, dropping some. The sample records fewer than 200,000 clones, about three quarters being singletons. The sample consisted of PBMCs. The receptor source for this set is a female donor in good health and CMV-seronegative.

The CDR3 here is CASSPRKGDSYEQYF. CDR3 bases: TGTGCCAGCTCACCAAGGAAAGGGGACTCCTACGAGCAGTACTTC. The chain recombines TRBV18 with TRBJ2-7; D might be TRBD1 (5 bases). CDR1 and CDR2 (germline): KGHSH, LQKENI. Trimming took off 2 bases at V and 0 bases at J, with 11 bases between the two ends. The CDR3 is 15 amino acids.

CDR3 sequence: CASNPPRGAVSTDTQYF. CDR3 in DNA: TGTGCCAGCAACCCCCCACGGGGGGCAGTTAGTACAGATACGCAGTATTTT. V and J are TRBV7-9 and TRBJ2-3; perhaps TRBD2 as D (7 bases). There are 17 residues in the CDR3. Germline V lookup: CDR1 SEHNR, CDR2 FQNEAQ (reference sequence). Trimming took 7 bases from V and 3 from J, leaving 23 bases between them.

The chain couples TRBV28 to TRBJ1-2; 7 nucleotides align to TRBD1. Per germline, CDR1 MDHEN and CDR2 SYDVKM. V was pared by 8 bases and J by 3 bases, with 6 bases of the junction left unmatched. CDR3 size: 13 residues. The CDR3 DNA reads as TGTGCCAGCGAGACAGGGTCCTACTATGGCTACACCTTC. Protein sequence: CASETGSYYGYTF.

The rearrangement links TRBV9 to TRBJ2-3; D is ambiguous. Germline CDR1 and CDR2: SGDLS and YYNGEE. Trimming left V 0 bases short and J 3 bases short, with 14 bases between. CDR3 length: 16 residues. CDR3 protein: CASSVEVAFGTDTQYF. CDR3 nucleotide sequence: TGTGCCAGCAGCGTAGAGGTAGCCTTTGGGACAGATACGCAGTATTTT.

This clone came up a few times. This chain links TRBV5-4 with TRBJ1-1, with a tentative D call TRBD1 (5 bases). Germline loops: CDR1 SGHNT, CDR2 YYREEE (reference sequence). CDR3 length: 16 residues. Trimming took 1 base from V and 3 from J, leaving 16 bases between them. CDR3 nucleotide sequence: TGTGCCAGCAGCTTGAGGTTTTTGGCAGGGTACACTGAAGCTTTCTTT. This gives the protein CASSLRFLAGYTEAFF.

The chain joins TRBV30 to TRBJ2-7; TRBD2 matches at 8 bases. The CDR3 has 14 residues. V was pared by 1 base and J by 12 bases, with 14 bases of the junction left unmatched. Germline loops: CDR1 GTSNPN, CDR2 SVGIG (reference sequence). The CDR3 sequence is CAWSAEGLVKSRYF. CDR3 bases: TGTGCCTGGAGTGCCGAGGGACTAGTGAAAAGTCGGTACTTC.

This rearrangement joins TRBV9 to TRBJ2-1; TRBD2 matches 9 bases. Germline V gene data show CDR1 as SGDLS and CDR2 as YYNGEE. V was clipped by 0 bases and J by 0 bases; unmatched bases: 4. This CDR3 spans 17 amino acids. The CDR3 here is CASSVAAGGSSYNEQFF. The CDR3 bases are TGTGCCAGCAGCGTAGCGGCGGGGGGGAGCTCCTACAATGAGCAGTTCTTC.

The chain has TRBV6-5 and TRBJ2-7; 8 positions match TRBD1. J was trimmed by 7 bases and V by 4 bases; bases with no gene match: 6. The CDR3 has 13 amino acids. Germline CDR1 reads MNHEY; CDR2 reads SVGAGI. CDR3 residues: CASSWDRLGEQYF. CDR3 DNA: TGTGCCAGCAGTTGGGACAGGCTTGGGGAGCAGTACTTC.

As to this clone: The sample holds other DNA sequences that translate to the same CDR3. The rearrangement joins TRBV29-1 to TRBJ2-3; 9 nucleotides match TRBD1. The length of the CDR3 is 14 residues. Per the germline V gene, CDR1 is SQVTM and CDR2 is ANQGSEA. The V and J ends lost 3 bases and 0 bases, in that order; junction bases with no gene match: 1. DNA of the CDR3: TGCAGCGTTGAGGGACAGGGCAGCACAGATACGCAGTATTTT. Translation: CSVEGQGSTDTQYF.

The chain recombines TRBV10-1 with TRBJ2-1; D might be TRBD2 (6 bases). The CDR3 length is 14 residues. CDR1 and CDR2 from the germline V gene are WNHNN and SYGVQD (reference sequence). Trimming cost V 4 bases and J 7 bases, with 14 bases left between them. CDR3 nucleotides: TGCGCCAGCAGTGGCACTAGCCGGAGAAATGAGCAGTTCTTC. As protein: CASSGTSRRNEQFF.

The chain employs TRBV5-1 and TRBJ2-3; 9 nucleotides agree with TRBD2. Germline values: CDR1 SGHRS, CDR2 YFSETQ. The junction had 7 bases not matched to a gene; V was cut back by 3 bases and J by 2 bases. The CDR3 totals 16 residues. The CDR3 loop is CASSYNSGRPTDTQYF. CDR3 DNA: TGCGCCAGCAGCTATAATAGCGGGAGACCCACAGATACGCAGTATTTT.

This clone was observed a few times. The rearrangement links TRBV18 to TRBJ2-7, with 9 nucleotides matching TRBD1. J was trimmed by 5 bases and V by 4 bases; bases with no gene match: 9. This CDR3 comprises 15 residues. CDR1 is KGHSH and CDR2 is LQKENI in the germline V gene. The chain's CDR3 is CASSRTGTGSNEQYF. The CDR3 DNA follows: TGTGCCAGCTCACGAACCGGGACAGGGAGCAACGAGCAGTACTTC.

The V and J genes are TRBV6-5 and TRBJ2-5; weak D call: TRBD2 (5 bases). The end of the DNA is better explained by TRBJ2-7, so the J call may be wrong. The CDR3 runs 13 residues. Germline CDR1 reads MNHEY; CDR2 reads SVGAGI. The CDR3 loop is CASKTGKLYEQYF. Here the CDR3 DNA reads TGTGCCAGCAAGACGGGGAAGCTCTACGAGCAGTACTTC.

Notes on this clone: Its ends do not fully match the called genes, so a read error is possible. The V call is TRBV4-3, the J call TRBJ2-4, with 12 nucleotides matching TRBD2. CDR3 length: 16 residues. The germline V gene has CDR1 LGHNA and CDR2 YSLEER. CDR3 nucleotides: TGCGCCAGCAGCCAAGTTCTAGCGGGGGGGCCCAACAGTCAGTACTTC. Encoded protein: CASSQVLAGGPNSQYF.

The rearrangement uses TRBV27 and TRBJ1-3; D is ambiguous. V was pared by 2 bases and J by 0 bases, with 11 bases between. Germline CDR1 and CDR2: MNHEY and SMNVEV (reference sequence). The CDR3 loop spans 16 amino acids. The CDR3 DNA reads as TGTGCCAGCAGTTTAGGGCCTAACCTCTCTGGAAACACCATATATTTT. Protein product: CASSLGPNLSGNTIYF.

The rearrangement links TRBV21-1 to TRBJ1-1; the table's D gene call, TRBD1, was not cross checked with the DNA. TRBV21-1 is listed as a pseudogene. The CDR3 length is 16 residues. CDR3 sequence: CASSKRPQGSATEAFF. CDR3 in DNA: TGTGCCAGCAGCAAACGACCCCAGGGGAGCGCCACTGAAGCTTTCTTT.

The CDR3 reads CAGQKRGYNEQFF. CDR3 DNA sequence: TGTGCCGGACAAAAGCGGGGCTACAATGAGCAGTTCTTC. This chain joins TRBV28 and TRBJ2-1; 7 bases match TRBD2. The CDR3 sequence is 13 residues long. Germline trimming cut 11 bases from V and 3 bases from J; bases unmatched to any gene: 7. Germline values: CDR1 MDHEN, CDR2 SYDVKM.

The chain joins TRBV2 to TRBJ1-2, with D unclear. The CDR3 is made up of 11 amino acids. Germline CDR1 and CDR2: SNHLY and FYNNEI. V was shortened by 6 bases and J by 6 bases, with 8 bases between the two germline ends. In nucleotides, the CDR3 is TGTGCCAGCAGCCTAGAGAATGGCTACACCTTC. The encoded protein is CASSLENGYTF.

This clone turned up a few times. As DNA, the CDR3 is TGTGCCAGCAGCGTGGGGACTAGCTCGTCCTACGAGCAGTACTTC. This sequence encodes CASSVGTSSSYEQYF. The chain employs TRBV9 and TRBJ2-7; TRBD2 matches at 9 bases. This CDR3 contains 15 residues. Germline trimming cut 2 bases from V and 1 base from J; bases unmatched to any gene: 4. The germline V gene has CDR1 SGDLS and CDR2 YYNGEE.

The V and J genes are TRBV9 and TRBJ2-7; TRBD1 is a possible D gene (6 bases). Germline V gene lookup returns CDR1 SGDLS and CDR2 YYNGEE. CDR3 length equals 14 residues. V was pared by 1 base and J by 1 base, with 9 bases between. CDR3 sequence reads: CASSVTGWSYEQYF. In DNA form, the CDR3 reads TGTGCCAGCAGCGTAACAGGGTGGTCCTACGAGCAGTACTTC.

This clone was found a few times. This chain connects TRBV19 to TRBJ1-4; 8 bases fit TRBD1. This CDR3 contains 16 residues. CDR1 and CDR2 from the germline V gene are LNHDA and SQIVND (reference sequence). The V segment lost 8 bases and the J segment 1 base; nucleotides outside the gene matches: 9. This CDR3 is CASSRAGGRTNEKLFF. The CDR3, as DNA: TGTGCCAGTTCCCGGGCAGGGGGCCGAACTAATGAAAAACTGTTTTTT.

The J gene is TRBJ2-1, the V gene TRBV5-6; TRBD2 aligns across 8 bases. The CDR3 consists of 14 residues. V trimming: 4 bases; J trimming: 5 bases; junction bases outside the gene matches: 5. Germline CDR1 is SGHDT and CDR2 is YYEEEE. The CDR3 region has the DNA TGTGCCAGCAGCCTGTTAGCGGGAAACAATGAGCAGTTCTTC. This translates into CASSLLAGNNEQFF.

The J gene is TRBJ2-5, the V gene TRBV7-2; 8 bases match TRBD2. Unmatched junction bases numbered 4, after V lost 2 bases and J lost 2 bases. There are 15 residues in the CDR3. Germline loops: CDR1 SGHTA, CDR2 FQGNSA. The CDR3 DNA follows: TGTGCCAGCAGCTTATTACTAGCGGCACAAGAGACCCAGTACTTC. This encodes CASSLLLAAQETQYF.

This rearrangement joins TRBV19 to TRBJ1-4; possible D gene TRBD1, 6 bases. The CDR3 is 14 amino acids. V was pared by 5 bases and J by 4 bases, with 11 bases between. CDR1 LNHDA and CDR2 SQIVND come from the germline V gene (reference sequence). Written as DNA, the CDR3 is TGTGCCAGTAGTCCCGTGGACAGTAATGAAAAACTGTTTTTT. Amino acid sequence: CASSPVDSNEKLFF.

This clone was counted only a few times. V is TRBV2 and J is TRBJ2-3; the D is unclear. The length of the CDR3 is 14 residues. Trimming left V 6 bases short and J 1 base short, with 11 bases between. CDR1 is SNHLY, CDR2 FYNNEI, per germline. The CDR3 DNA reads TGTGCCAGCAGGGCGAGGTGGGGCACAGATACGCAGTATTTT. Translating gives CASRARWGTDTQYF.

The chain combines TRBV27 with TRBJ2-1, with D hard to call. The CDR3 consists of 14 residues. Germline V CDR1 and CDR2: MNHEY, SMNVEV (reference sequence). V gave up 0 bases and J gave up 8 bases, with 11 bases separating them. The CDR3 loop is CASSLSFGSHEQFF. The CDR3 DNA follows: TGTGCCAGCAGTTTATCGTTTGGTAGCCATGAGCAGTTCTTC.

The chain joins TRBV27 to TRBJ2-1, with a possible D match to TRBD2 (7 bases). V was cut by 2 bases and J by 4 bases, with 12 bases left in between. This CDR3 has 15 residues. Germline lookup yields CDR1 MNHEY and CDR2 SMNVEV (reference sequence). CDR3 bases: TGTGCCAGCAGTTTAGGGGGGGGCCGATACAATGAGCAGTTCTTC. Translating gives CASSLGGGRYNEQFF.

CDR3 nucleotide sequence: TGTGCCATCGGACAGGCCCCCCACAATGAGCAGTTCTTC. It is translated as CAIGQAPHNEQFF. This chain uses TRBV10-3 with TRBJ2-1; 7 bases map to TRBD1. V gave up 8 bases and J gave up 5 bases; unmatched junction bases: 6. Germline CDR1 reads ENHRY; CDR2 reads SYGVKD. The CDR3 loop spans 13 amino acids.

The J gene is TRBJ2-7, the V gene TRBV10-3; 7 positions agree with TRBD2. Germline V gene lookup returns CDR1 ENHRY and CDR2 SYGVKD. This CDR3 has 15 amino acids. Trimming removed 9 bases from V and 1 base from J; junction bases left unmatched: 12. The CDR3 sequence is CAIGRELALSYEQYF. CDR3 nucleotides: TGTGCCATTGGGCGGGAACTAGCGCTATCCTACGAGCAGTACTTC.

This clone has just one count. The V call is TRBV7-9, the J call TRBJ1-2; 8 positions match TRBD1. The V segment lost 4 bases and the J segment 4 bases; nucleotides outside the gene matches: 5. The length of the CDR3 is 14 residues. Germline loops: CDR1 SEHNR, CDR2 FQNEAQ (reference sequence). The CDR3 loop is CASSSDRESYGYTF. The CDR3 DNA is TGTGCCAGCAGCTCGGACAGGGAAAGCTATGGCTACACCTTC. Together with reference TRBV7-9 and TRBJ1-2, the CDR3 gives the full variable domain: DTGVSQNPRHKITKRGQNVTFRCDPISEHNRLYWYRQTLGQGPEFLTYFQNEAQLEKSRLLSDRFSAERPKGSFSTLEIQRTEQGDSAMYLCASSSDRESYGYTFGSGTRLTVV.

The chain uses TRBV6-1 and TRBJ2-3; D might be TRBD1 (5 bases). CDR3 size: 16 residues. The germline gives CDR1 MNHNS, CDR2 SASEGT. Trimming removed 4 bases at V and 2 bases at J, with 16 bases between. The CDR3 here is CASSVGALRATDTQYF. The CDR3 region has the DNA TGTGCCAGCAGTGTAGGGGCTCTCAGGGCCACAGATACGCAGTATTTT.

The genes are TRBV7-2 and TRBJ2-5; 9 bases align to TRBD2. Losses at the gene ends were 1 base for V and 5 bases for J; bases not matched to a gene: 8. The CDR3 extends over 16 amino acids. Germline V gives CDR1 SGHTA, CDR2 FQGNSA. CDR3 nucleotides: TGTGCCAGCAGCTTAGTCTGGAGTAGCGGGGGTGAGACCCAGTACTTC. It translates to CASSLVWSSGGETQYF.